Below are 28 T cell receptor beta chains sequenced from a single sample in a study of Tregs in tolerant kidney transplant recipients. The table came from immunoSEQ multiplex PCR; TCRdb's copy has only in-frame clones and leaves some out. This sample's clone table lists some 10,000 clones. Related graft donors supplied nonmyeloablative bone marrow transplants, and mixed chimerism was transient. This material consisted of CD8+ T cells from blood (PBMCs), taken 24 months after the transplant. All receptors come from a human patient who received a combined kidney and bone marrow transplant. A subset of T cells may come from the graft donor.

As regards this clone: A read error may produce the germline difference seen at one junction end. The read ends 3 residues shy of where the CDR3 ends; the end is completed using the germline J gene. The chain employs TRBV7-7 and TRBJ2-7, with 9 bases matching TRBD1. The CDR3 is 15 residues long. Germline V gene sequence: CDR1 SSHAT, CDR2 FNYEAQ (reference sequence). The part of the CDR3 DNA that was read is TGTGCTAGCAGCCCCGGGACAGGGAGCTCCTACGAG. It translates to CASSPGTGSSYE. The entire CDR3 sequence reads CASSPGTGSSYEQYF.

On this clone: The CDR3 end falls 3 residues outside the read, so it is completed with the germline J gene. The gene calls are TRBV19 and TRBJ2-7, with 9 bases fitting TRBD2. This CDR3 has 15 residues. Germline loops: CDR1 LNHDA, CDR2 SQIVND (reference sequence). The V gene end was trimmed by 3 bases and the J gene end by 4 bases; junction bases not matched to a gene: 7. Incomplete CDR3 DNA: TGTGCCAGTAGTATCGCAGCGGGAGGCGGGTACGAG. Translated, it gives CASSIAAGGGYE. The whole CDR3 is CASSIAAGGGYEQYF.

CDR3 in amino acids: CASSIETPDRAVAKNIQYF. The sequenced part of the CDR3 DNA is TGTGCCAGTAGTATAGAAACCCCCGACAGGGCGGTAGCCAAAAACATT. V gene TRBV19 combines with J gene TRBJ2-4; 7 nucleotides align to TRBD1. With the read ending 3 residues before the CDR3 end, the germline J gene is used to fill in that end. Losses at the gene ends were 0 bases for V and 0 bases for J; bases not matched to a gene: 11. This CDR3 is built from 19 residues. Germline lookup yields CDR1 LNHDA and CDR2 SQIVND (reference sequence).

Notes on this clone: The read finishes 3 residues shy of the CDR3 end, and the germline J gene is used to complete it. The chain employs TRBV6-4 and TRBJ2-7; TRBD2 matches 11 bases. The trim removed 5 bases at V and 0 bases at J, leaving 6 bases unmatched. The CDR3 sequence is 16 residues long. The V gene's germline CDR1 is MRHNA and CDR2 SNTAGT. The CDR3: CASSPRLAGSSYEQYF. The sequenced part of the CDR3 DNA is TGTGCCAGCAGTCCCCGACTAGCGGGAAGCTCCTACGAG.

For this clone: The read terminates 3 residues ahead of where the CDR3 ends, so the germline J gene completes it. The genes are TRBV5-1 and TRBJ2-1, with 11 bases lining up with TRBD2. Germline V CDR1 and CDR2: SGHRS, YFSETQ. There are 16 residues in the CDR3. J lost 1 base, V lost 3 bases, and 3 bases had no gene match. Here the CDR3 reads CASSSTSGSSYNEQFF. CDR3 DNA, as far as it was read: TGCGCCAGCAGCTCAACTAGCGGGAGTTCCTACAATGAG. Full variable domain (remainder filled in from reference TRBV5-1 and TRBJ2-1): KAGVTQTPRYLIKTRGQQVTLSCSPISGHRSVSWYQQTPGQGLQFLFEYFSETQRNKGNFPGRFSGRQFSNSRSEMNVSTLELGDSALYLCASSSTSGSSYNEQFFGPGTRLTVL.

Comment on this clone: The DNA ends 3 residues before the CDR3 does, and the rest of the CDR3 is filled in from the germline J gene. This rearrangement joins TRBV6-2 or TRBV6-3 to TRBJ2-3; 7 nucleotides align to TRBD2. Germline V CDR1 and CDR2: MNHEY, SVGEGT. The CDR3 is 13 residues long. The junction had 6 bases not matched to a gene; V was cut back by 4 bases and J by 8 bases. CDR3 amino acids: CASSSGLDATQYF. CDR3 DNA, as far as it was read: TGTGCCAGCAGTTCAGGACTAGATGCTACG.

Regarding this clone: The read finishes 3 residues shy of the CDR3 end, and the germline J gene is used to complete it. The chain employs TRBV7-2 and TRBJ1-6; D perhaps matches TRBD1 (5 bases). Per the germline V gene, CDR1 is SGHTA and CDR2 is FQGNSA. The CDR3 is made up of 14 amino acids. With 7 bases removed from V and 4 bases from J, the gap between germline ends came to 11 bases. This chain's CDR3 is CASIDAGYNSPLHF. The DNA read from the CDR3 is TGTGCCAGCATTGATGCAGGGTATAATTCACCC.

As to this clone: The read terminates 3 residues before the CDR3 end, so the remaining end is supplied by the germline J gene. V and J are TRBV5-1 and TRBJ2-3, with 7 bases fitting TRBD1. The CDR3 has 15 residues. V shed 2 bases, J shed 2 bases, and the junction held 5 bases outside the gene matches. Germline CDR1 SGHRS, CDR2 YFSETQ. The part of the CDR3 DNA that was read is TGCGCCAGCAGCTTCCACGGGACAGACACAGATACG. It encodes CASSFHGTDTDT. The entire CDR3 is CASSFHGTDTDTQYF.

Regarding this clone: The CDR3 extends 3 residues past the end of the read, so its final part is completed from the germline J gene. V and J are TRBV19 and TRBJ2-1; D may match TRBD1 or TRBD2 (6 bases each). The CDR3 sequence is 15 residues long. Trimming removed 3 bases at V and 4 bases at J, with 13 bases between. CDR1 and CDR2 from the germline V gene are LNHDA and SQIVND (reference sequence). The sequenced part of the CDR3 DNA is TGTGCCAGTAGTATTGGGGGAGGACAGTACAATGAG. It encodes CASSIGGGQYNE. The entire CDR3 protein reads CASSIGGGQYNEQFF.

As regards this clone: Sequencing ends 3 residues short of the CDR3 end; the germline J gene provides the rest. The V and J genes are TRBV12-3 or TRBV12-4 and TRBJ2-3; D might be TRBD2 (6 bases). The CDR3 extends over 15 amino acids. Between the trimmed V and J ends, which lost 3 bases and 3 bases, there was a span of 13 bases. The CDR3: CASSFRSSATDTQYF. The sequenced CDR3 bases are TGTGCCAGCAGTTTTAGGTCTAGCGCTACAGATACG.

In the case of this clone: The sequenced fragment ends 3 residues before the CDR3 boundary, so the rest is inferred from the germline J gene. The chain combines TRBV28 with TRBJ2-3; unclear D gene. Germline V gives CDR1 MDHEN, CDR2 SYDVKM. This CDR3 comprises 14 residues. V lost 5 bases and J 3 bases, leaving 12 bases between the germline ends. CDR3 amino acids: CASSLSGYTDTQYF. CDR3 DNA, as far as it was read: TGTGCCAGCAGTCTGTCGGGTTATACAGATACG.

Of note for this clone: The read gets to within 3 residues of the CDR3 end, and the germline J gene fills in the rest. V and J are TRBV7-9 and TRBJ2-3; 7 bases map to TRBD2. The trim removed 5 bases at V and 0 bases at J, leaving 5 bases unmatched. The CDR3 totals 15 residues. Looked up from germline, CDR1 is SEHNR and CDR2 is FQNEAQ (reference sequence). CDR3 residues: CASSMGTTSTDTQYF. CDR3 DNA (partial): TGTGCCAGCAGCATGGGGACTACTAGCACAGATACG. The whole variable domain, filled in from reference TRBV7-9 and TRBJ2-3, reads DTGVSQNPRHKITKRGQNVTFRCDPISEHNRLYWYRQTLGQGPEFLTYFQNEAQLEKSRLLSDRFSAERPKGSFSTLEIQRTEQGDSAMYLCASSMGTTSTDTQYFGPGTRLTVL.

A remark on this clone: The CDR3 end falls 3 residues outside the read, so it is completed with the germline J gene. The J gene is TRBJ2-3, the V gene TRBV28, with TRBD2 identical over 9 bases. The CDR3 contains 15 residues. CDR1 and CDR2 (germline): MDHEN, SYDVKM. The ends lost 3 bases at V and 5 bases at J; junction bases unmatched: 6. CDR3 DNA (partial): TGTGCCAGCAGTTTCTTAGCGGGAGAGAAAGATACG. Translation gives CASSFLAGEKDT. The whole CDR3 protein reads CASSFLAGEKDTQYF.

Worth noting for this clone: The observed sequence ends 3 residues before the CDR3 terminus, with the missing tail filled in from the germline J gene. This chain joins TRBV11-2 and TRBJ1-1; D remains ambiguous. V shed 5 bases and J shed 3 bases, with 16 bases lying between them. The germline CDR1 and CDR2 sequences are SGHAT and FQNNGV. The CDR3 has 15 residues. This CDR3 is CASSDILEVDTEAFF. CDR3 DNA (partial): TGTGCCAGCAGCGACATCTTGGAGGTGGACACTGAA.

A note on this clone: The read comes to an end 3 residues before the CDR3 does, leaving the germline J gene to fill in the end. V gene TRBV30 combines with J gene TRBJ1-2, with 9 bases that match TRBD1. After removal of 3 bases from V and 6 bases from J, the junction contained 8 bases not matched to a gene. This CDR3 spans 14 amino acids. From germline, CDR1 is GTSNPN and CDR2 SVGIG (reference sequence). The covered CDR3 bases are TGTGCCTGGAGGCCCGGGACAGGGTCGCATGGC. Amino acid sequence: CAWRPGTGSHG. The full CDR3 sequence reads CAWRPGTGSHGYTF.

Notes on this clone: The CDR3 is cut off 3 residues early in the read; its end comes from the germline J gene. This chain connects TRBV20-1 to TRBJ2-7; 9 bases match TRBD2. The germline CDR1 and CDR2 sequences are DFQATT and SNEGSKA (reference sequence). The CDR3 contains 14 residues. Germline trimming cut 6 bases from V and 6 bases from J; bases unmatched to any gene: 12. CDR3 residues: CSAQRREGPREQYF. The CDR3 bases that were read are TGCAGTGCCCAGAGGCGGGAGGGCCCCCGCGAG.

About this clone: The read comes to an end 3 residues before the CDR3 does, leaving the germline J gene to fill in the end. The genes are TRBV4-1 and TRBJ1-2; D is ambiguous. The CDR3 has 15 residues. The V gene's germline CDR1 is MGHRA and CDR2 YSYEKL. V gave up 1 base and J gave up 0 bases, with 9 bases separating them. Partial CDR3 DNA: TGCGCCAGCAGCCAAGTTTGGTTAGCTAACTATGGC. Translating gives CASSQVWLANYG. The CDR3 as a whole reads CASSQVWLANYGYTF.

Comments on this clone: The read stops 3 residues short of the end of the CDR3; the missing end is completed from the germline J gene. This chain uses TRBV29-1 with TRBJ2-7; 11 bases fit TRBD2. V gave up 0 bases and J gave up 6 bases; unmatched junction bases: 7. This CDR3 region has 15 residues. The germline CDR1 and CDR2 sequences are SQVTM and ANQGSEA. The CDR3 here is CSVEDATSGSFEQYF. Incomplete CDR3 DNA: TGCAGCGTTGAAGATGCTACTAGCGGGAGTTTCGAG.

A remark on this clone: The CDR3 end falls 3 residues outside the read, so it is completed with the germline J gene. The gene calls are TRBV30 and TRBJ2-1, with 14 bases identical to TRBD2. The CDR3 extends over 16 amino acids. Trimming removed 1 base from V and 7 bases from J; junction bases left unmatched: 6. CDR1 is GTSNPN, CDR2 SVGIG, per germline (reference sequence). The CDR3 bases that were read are TGTGCCTGGAGTGCCCGACTAGCGGGAGGGCGGAATGAG. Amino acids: CAWSARLAGGRNE. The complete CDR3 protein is CAWSARLAGGRNEQFF.

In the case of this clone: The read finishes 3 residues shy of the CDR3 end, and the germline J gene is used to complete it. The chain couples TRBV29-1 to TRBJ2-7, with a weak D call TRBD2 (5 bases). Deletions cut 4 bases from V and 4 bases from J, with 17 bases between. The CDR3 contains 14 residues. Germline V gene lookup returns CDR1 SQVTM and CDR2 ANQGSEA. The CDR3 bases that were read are TGCAGCGTTGTCGGATCCTCAGCGGCGTACGAG. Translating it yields CSVVGSSAAYE. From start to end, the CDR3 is CSVVGSSAAYEQYF.

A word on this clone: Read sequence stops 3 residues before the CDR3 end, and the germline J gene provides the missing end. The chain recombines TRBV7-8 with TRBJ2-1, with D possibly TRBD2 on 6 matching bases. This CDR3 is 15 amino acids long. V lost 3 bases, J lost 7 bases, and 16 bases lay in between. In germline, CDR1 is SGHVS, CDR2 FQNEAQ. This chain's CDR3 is CASSFYSGPRNEQFF. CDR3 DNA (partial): TGTGCCAGCAGCTTCTATAGCGGACCACGTAATGAG. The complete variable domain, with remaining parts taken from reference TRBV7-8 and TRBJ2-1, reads GAGVSQSPRYKVAKRGQDVALRCDPISGHVSLFWYQQALGQGPEFLTYFQNEAQLDKSGLPSDRFFAERPEGSVSTLKIQRTQQEDSAVYLCASSFYSGPRNEQFFGPGTRLTVL.

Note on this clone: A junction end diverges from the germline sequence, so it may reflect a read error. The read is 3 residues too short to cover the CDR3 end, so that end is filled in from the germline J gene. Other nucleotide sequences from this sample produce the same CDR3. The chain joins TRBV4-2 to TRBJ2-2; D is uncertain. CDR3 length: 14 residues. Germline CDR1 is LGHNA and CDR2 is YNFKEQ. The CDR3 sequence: CASSQDKNTGELFF. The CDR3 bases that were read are TGCGCCAGCAGCCAAGATAAGAACACCGGGGAG.

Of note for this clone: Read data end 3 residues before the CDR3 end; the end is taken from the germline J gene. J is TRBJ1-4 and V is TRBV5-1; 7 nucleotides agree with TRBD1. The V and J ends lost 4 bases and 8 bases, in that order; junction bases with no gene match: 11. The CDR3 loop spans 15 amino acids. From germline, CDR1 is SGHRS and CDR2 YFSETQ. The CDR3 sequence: CASSPGQSRGEKLFF. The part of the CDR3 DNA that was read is TGCGCCAGCAGCCCGGGACAGTCGAGGGGCGAAAAA. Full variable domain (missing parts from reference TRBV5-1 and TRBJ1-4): KAGVTQTPRYLIKTRGQQVTLSCSPISGHRSVSWYQQTPGQGLQFLFEYFSETQRNKGNFPGRFSGRQFSNSRSEMNVSTLELGDSALYLCASSPGQSRGEKLFFGSGTQLSVL.

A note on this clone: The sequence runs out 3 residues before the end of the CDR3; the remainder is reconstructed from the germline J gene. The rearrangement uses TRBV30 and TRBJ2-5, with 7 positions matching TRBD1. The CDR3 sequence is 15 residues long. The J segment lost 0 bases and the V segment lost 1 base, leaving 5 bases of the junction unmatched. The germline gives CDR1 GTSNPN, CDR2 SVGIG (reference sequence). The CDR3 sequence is CAWSEGRGYQETQYF. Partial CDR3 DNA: TGTGCCTGGAGTGAGGGCAGGGGGTACCAAGAGACC.

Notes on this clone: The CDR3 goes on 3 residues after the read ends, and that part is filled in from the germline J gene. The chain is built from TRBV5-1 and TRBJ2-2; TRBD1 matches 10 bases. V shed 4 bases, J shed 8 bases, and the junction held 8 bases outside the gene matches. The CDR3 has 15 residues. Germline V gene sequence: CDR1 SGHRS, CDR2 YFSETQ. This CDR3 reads CASSPPGTGEGELFF. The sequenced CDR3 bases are TGCGCCAGCAGCCCGCCCGGGACAGGGGAAGGGGAG.

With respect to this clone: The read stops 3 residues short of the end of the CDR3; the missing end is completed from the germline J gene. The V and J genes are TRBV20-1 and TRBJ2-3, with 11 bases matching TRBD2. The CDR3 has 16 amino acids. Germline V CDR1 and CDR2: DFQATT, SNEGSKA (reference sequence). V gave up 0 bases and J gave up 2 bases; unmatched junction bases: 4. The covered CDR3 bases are TGCAGTGCTAGAGACGGGACTAGCGGCACCACAGATACG. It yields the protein CSARDGTSGTTDT. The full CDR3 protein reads CSARDGTSGTTDTQYF.

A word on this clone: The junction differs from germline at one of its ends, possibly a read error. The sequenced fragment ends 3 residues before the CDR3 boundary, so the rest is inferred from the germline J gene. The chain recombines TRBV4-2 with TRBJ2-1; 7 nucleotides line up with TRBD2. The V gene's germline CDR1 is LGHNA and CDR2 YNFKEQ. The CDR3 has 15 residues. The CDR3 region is CASSQGRGREDEQFF. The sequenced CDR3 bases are TGCGCCAGCAGCCAAGGGCGGGGGAGGGAGGATGAG.

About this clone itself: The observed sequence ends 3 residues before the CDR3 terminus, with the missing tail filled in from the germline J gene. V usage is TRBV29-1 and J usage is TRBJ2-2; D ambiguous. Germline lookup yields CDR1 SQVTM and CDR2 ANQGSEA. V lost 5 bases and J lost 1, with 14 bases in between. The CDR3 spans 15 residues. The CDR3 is CSVQLTPMNTGELFF. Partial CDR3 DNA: TGCAGCGTTCAACTGACACCCATGAACACCGGGGAG.